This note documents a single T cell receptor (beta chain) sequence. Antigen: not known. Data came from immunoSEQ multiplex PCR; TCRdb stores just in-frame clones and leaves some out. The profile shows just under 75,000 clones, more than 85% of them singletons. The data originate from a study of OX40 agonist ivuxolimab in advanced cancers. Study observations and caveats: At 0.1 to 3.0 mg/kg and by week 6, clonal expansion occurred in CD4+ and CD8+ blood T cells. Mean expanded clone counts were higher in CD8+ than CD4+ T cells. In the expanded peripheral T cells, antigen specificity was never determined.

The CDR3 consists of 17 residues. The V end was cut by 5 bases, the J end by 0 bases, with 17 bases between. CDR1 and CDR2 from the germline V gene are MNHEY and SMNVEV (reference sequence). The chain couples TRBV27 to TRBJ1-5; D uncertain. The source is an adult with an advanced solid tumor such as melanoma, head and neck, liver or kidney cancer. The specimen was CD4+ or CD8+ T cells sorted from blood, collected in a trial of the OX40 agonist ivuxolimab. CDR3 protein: CASSTGGRKYSNQPQHF. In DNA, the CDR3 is TGTGCCAGCAGTACCGGAGGCAGGAAGTATAGCAATCAGCCCCAGCATTTT.